Following are 5 T cell receptor beta chains from one sample sequenced in a study of long-term antiretroviral therapy in people with HIV. At the survey level, the v3.0 immunoSEQ assay was run. Data came from immunoSEQ multiplex PCR; TCRdb stores just in-frame clones and leaves some out. The profile shows approximately 20,000 clones, around three quarters of them singletons. The specimen was unsorted PBMCs, collected 4.1 years after starting antiretroviral therapy. All receptors come from a woman aged 40 to 50 with HIV.

This clone was recorded only once. This chain joins TRBV5-5 and TRBJ2-1; D gene ambiguous. The CDR3 is 14 amino acids. V lost 0 bases to trimming and J lost 2 bases, with 6 bases between them. Germline V gives CDR1 SGHKS, CDR2 YYEKEE (reference sequence). The CDR3, as DNA: TGTGCCAGCAGCTTGGGCTTAACCTACAATGAGCAGTTCTTC. This codes for CASSLGLTYNEQFF.

The chain recombines TRBV7-2 with TRBJ2-7, with TRBD2 identical over 9 bases. The J segment lost 6 bases and the V segment lost 1 base, leaving 7 bases of the junction unmatched. Germline values: CDR1 SGHTA, CDR2 FQGNSA. CDR3 length: 15 residues. CDR3 in amino acids: CASSLGGSGGVEQYF. The CDR3 DNA reads TGTGCCAGCAGCTTAGGCGGTAGCGGGGGAGTCGAGCAGTACTTC.

This chain connects TRBV11-2 to TRBJ1-1, with a tentative D call TRBD1 (6 bases). The CDR3 has 16 residues. CDR1 and CDR2 from the germline V gene are SGHAT and FQNNGV. V lost 2 bases to trimming and J lost 6 bases, with 19 bases between them. The CDR3 is CASSLSTGIIRSEAFF. The DNA for the CDR3 is TGTGCCAGCAGCTTATCAACAGGGATAATTCGATCTGAAGCTTTCTTT.

This rearrangement joins TRBV7-4 to TRBJ1-2, with D maybe TRBD1 (6 bases). Trimming took off 3 bases at V and 4 bases at J, with 21 bases between the two ends. In germline, CDR1 is SGHVT, CDR2 SQSDAQ. This CDR3 region has 17 residues. CDR3 in amino acids: CASSFKRVPGVCYGYTF. The CDR3 DNA reads as TGTGCCAGCAGCTTCAAGCGGGTACCAGGGGTATGCTATGGCTACACCTTC.

V usage is TRBV7-9 and J usage is TRBJ2-5; tentatively, D is TRBD2 (6 bases). The J call is in doubt because the DNA end fits TRBJ2-7 better. This CDR3 is built from 11 residues. Germline V gene data show CDR1 as SEHNR and CDR2 as FQNEAQ (reference sequence). CDR3 residues: CASSGLHEQYF. CDR3 DNA: TGTGCCAGCTCGGGACTCCACGAGCAGTACTTC.